The clone carrying this TCR beta chain was observed many times. Germline lookup yields CDR1 SNHLY and CDR2 FYNNEI. V was shortened by 4 bases and J by 4 bases, with 16 bases between the two germline ends. CDR3 size: 15 residues. The source of the sample is a study of T cells in Graves' hyperthyroidism and ophthalmopathy. Amplified regions were TCR beta CDR3 sequences from RNA transcripts. HTBI primers were the set used in a first-round RT-PCR of the TCR CDR3. TCRdb re-called the multiplex PCR reads through MiXCR, storing one row per CDR3 protein. The table includes about 380,000 distinct CDR3 sequences, about 15% detected once.

The sequence derives from a woman aged 60-70 years with Graves' hyperthyroidism. The chain employs TRBV2 and TRBJ1-1, with a weak D call TRBD1 (6 bases). The sequencing sample was made of blood. This CDR3 is CASSVEGGVSTEAFF. The DNA of the CDR3 is TGTGCCAGCAGTGTAGAGGGGGGGGTTAGCACTGAAGCTTTCTTT.